This T cell receptor beta chain was found in a study of blood T cell repertoires in COVID-19. The overall study: The United States, Italy and Spain provided the acute and convalescent COVID-19 samples.

Germline values: CDR1 LNHDA, CDR2 SQIVND (reference sequence). V shed 10 bases and J shed 6 bases, with 22 bases lying between them. The CDR3 loop spans 15 amino acids. TCRdb's copy holds only in-frame clones and misses some; the assay was immunoSEQ multiplex PCR. The sample has about 140,000 clones, roughly four fifths seen once. The V call is TRBV19, the J call TRBJ1-5, with D perhaps matching TRBD1 (5 bases). This receptor was obtained from a woman aged 60 to 75 with acute or convalescent COVID-19. Sequenced sample: peripheral blood. The DNA of the CDR3 is TGTGCCACAAAGGCGGGGCCCGAAAGACGTCAGCCCCAGCATTTT. It encodes CATKAGPERRQPQHF.